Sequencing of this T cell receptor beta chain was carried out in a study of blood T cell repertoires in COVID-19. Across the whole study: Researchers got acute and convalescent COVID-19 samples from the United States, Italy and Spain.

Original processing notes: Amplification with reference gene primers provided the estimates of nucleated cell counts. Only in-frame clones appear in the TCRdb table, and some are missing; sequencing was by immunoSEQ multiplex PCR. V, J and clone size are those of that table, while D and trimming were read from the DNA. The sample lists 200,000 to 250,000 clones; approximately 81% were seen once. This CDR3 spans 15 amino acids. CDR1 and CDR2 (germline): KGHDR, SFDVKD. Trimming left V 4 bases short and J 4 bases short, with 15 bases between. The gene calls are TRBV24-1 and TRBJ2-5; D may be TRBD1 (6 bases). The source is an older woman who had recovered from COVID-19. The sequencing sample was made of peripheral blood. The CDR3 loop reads CATSDARGSGETQYF. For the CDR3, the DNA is TGTGCCACCAGTGACGCCAGGGGTTCAGGAGAGACCCAGTACTTC.